This T cell receptor beta chain appears in the sequencing data of a study of siplizumab effects on memory and regulatory T cells. Notes on the study in general: Controls had around 25% Treg-derived mappable alloreactive CD4+ clones on average, versus less than 70% with siplizumab. Sequences below about 10^-5 frequency were poorly captured, limiting mapping of alloreactive clones. Major contributors to the alloresponse seemed to be naive T cells, which also appeared more diverse than memory cells.

Trimming took 3 bases from V and 4 from J; bases not matched to a gene: 7. There are 16 residues in the CDR3. The germline gives CDR1 SEHNR, CDR2 FQNEAQ (reference sequence). Every sample had some 100,000 of its TCR templates assayed. Sequencing used immunoSEQ multiplex PCR; TCRdb keeps in-frame clones, though not all of them. The data show some 63,000 clones, with roughly 96% seen just once and 0.095% held by the top ten. A word on this clone: Its antigen is currently unknown.

The material sequenced was naive CD8+ T cells sorted from blood. The chain employs TRBV7-9 and TRBJ2-3; 10 nucleotides match TRBD1. The source of this sequence is a human donor in good health. For the CDR3, the DNA is TGTGCCAGCAGCTTTGGGACAGGGGCTTACTCAGATACGCAGTATTTT. Protein: CASSFGTGAYSDTQYF.